These T cell receptor beta chains were read from a single sample in a study of blood T cell repertoires in COVID-19. The assay was immunoSEQ multiplex PCR, and TCRdb's table has in-frame clones only and misses some. The repertoire holds under 20,000 clones, with about nine tenths as singletons. Specimen: peripheral blood. The receptors stem from a human donor in a cohort sampled during active COVID-19. The CDR3 runs from the conserved cysteine through the conserved F or W. D genes are given only for firm matches. Expanded clones are given a class, and other clones once, few, many or no size at all.

size: NA; length: 14; D: NA; V: TRBV29-1; J: TRBJ1-2; DNA: TGCAGCGCCCAATGGGAGGGTCGGAGAAGTGGCTACACCTTC; CDR3: CSAQWEGRRSGYTF
size: NA; length: 13; D: NA; V: TRBV27; J: TRBJ2-7; DNA: TGTGCCAGCAGGGAGGCCCCCTCCTACGAGCAGTACTTC; CDR3: CASREAPSYEQYF
size: NA; length: 12; D: NA; V: TRBV2; J: TRBJ1-1; DNA: TGTGCCAGCAGTGAAGCGCTACCGGTTGCTTTCTTT; CDR3: CASSEALPVAFF
size: medium-sized; length: 12; D: NA; V: TRBV7-9; J: TRBJ1-5; DNA: TGTGCCAGCAGCTTTGAGGATCAGCCCCAGCATTTT; CDR3: CASSFEDQPQHF
size: NA; length: 20; D: TRBD2; V: TRBV29-1; J: TRBJ2-1; DNA: TGCAGCGTTCCGAAGGAGCGGGGGGCCTCGATATTTGGACTCTACAATGAGCAGTTCTTC; CDR3: CSVPKERGASIFGLYNEQFF
size: NA; length: 13; D: TRBD1; V: TRBV3-1/TRBV3-2; J: TRBJ1-6; DNA: TGTGCCAGCAGCCGAGGACAGGCAGAACCCCTCCACTTT; CDR3: CASSRGQAEPLHF
size: NA; length: 13; D: TRBD1; V: TRBV18; J: TRBJ1-1; DNA: TGTGCCAGCTCACTAGGACAGGGTAATTCGGCTTTCTTT; CDR3: CASSLGQGNSAFF
size: once; length: 12; D: NA; V: TRBV12-3/TRBV12-4; J: TRBJ1-2; DNA: TGTGCCAGCACGCTGGCAAACTATGGCTACACCTTC; CDR3: CASTLANYGYTF
size: medium-sized; length: 18; D: TRBD2; V: TRBV27; J: TRBJ2-1; DNA: TGTGCCAGCAGTTTATTAGCGGGAGGGCCCCGCTCCTACAATGAGCAGTTCTTC; CDR3: CASSLLAGGPRSYNEQFF
size: once; length: 13; D: TRBD2; V: TRBV10-3; J: TRBJ2-7; DNA: TGTGCCATTCGTTTAGCGGGGTCCTACGAGCAGTACTTC; CDR3: CAIRLAGSYEQYF
size: NA; length: 14; D: NA; V: TRBV6-5; J: TRBJ2-2; DNA: TGTGCCAGCAGAAGGGAGGGGGAGACCGGGGAGCTGTTTTTT; CDR3: CASRREGETGELFF